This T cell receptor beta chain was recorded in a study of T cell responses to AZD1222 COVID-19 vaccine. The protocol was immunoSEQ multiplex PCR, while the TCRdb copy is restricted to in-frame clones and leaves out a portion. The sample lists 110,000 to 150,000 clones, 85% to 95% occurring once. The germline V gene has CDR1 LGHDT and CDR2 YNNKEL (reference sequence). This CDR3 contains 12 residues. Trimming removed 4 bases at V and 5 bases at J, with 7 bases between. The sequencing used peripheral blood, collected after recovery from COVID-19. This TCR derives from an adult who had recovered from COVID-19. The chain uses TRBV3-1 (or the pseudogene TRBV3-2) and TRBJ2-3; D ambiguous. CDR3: CASSLDLDTQYF. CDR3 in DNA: TGTGCCAGCAGCCTAGACTTAGATACGCAGTATTTT.